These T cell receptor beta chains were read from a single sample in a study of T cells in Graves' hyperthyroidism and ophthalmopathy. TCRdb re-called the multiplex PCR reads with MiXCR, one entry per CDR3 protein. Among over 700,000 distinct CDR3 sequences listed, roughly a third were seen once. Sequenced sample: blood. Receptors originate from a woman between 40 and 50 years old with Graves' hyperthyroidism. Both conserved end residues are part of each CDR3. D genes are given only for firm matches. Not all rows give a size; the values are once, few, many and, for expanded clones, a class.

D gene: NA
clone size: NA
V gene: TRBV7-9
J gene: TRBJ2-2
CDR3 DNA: TGTGCCAGCAGCTTAGTATGGTATATCCCTCCCCCCGGGGAGCTGTTTTTT
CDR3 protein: CASSLVWYIPPPGELFF

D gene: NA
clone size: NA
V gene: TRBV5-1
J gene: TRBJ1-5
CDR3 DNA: TGCGCCAGCAGCTTGGGTTTTCCTAAATGGGGACTCAATCAGCCCCAGCATTTT
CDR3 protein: CASSLGFPKWGLNQPQHF

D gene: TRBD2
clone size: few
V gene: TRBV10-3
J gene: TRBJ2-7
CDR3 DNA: TGTGCCATCAGTGTAGGACTAGCGGGAGATCTACCCTACGAGCAGTACTTC
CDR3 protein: CAISVGLAGDLPYEQYF

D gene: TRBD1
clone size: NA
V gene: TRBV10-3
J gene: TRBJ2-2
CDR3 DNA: TGTGCCATCAGTGAGAAAGTGGACAGGGGCGGGCTGTTTTTT
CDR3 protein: CAISEKVDRGGLFF

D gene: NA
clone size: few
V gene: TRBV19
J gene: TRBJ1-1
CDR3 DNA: TGTGCCAGTAAACAGGGGAACACTGAAGCTTTCTTT
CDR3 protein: CASKQGNTEAFF

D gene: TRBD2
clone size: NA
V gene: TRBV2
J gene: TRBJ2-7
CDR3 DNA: TGTGCCAGCAGGCCGGATAGCGGGGGGGCCCCCTACGAGCAGTACTTC
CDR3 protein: CASRPDSGGAPYEQYF

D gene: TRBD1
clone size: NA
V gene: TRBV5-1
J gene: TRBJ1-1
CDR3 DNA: TGCGCCAGCAGCTTGCAGGGGGACGGGGCCACTGAAGCTTTCTTT
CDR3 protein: CASSLQGDGATEAFF

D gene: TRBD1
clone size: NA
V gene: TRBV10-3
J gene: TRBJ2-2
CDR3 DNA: TGTGCCAGCAGGCCGGGACAGGTAGACACCGGGGAGCTGTTTTTT
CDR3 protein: CASRPGQVDTGELFF

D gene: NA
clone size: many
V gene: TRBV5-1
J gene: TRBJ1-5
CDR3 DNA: TGCGCCAGCAGCTTGGACAGTGCTAACGGGCAGCCCCAGCATTTT
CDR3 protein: CASSLDSANGQPQHF

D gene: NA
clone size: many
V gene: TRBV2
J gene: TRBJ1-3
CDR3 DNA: TGTGCCAGCACCCTAAGGGGGGCTGGAAACACCATATATTTT
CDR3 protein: CASTLRGAGNTIYF

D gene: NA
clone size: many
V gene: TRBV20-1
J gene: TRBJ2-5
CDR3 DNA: TGCAGTGCTAGGCACCACTACGGACCACAAGAGACCCAGTACTTC
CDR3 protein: CSARHHYGPQETQYF

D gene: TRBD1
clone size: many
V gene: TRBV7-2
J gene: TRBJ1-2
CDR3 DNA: TGTGCCAGCACCGACGGACAGGGATTGGACGGCTACACCTTC
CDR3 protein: CASTDGQGLDGYTF

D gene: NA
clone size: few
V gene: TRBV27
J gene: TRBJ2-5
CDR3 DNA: TGTGCCAGCAGTCCCATGGCAGGGGGAGGGGAGACCCAGTACTTC
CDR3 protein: CASSPMAGGGETQYF

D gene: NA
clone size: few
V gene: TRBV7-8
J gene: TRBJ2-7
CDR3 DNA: TGTGCCAGCAGTTTATCCCCGGACGAGCAGTACTTC
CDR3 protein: CASSLSPDEQYF

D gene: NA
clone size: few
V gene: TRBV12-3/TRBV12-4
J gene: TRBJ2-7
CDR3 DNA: TGTGCCAGCAGCGAAGACAGACTGTACGAGCAGTACTTC
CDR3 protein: CASSEDRLYEQYF

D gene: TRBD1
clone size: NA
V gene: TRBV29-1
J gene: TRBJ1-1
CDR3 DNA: TGCAGCGTCGGACAGGGCCCACGCGGCAACACTGAAGCTTTCTTT
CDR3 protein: CSVGQGPRGNTEAFF

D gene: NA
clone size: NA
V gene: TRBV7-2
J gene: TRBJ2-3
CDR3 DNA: TGTGCCAGCAGCTTCCTCGGGGACTGGGCAGATACGCAGTATTTT
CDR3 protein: CASSFLGDWADTQYF

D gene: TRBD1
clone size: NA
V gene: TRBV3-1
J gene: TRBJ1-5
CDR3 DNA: TGTGCCAGCAGTCCGACAGGGCGACAGCCCCAGCATTTT
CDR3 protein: CASSPTGRQPQHF

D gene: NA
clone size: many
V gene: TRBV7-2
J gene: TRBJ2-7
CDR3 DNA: TGTGCCAGCAGCTTAGAGGCAGGGCACTCCTACGAGCAGTACTTC
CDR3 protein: CASSLEAGHSYEQYF

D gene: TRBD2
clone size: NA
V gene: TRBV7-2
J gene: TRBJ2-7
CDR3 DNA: TGTGCCAGCAGCTTAACTGGGGGGGACGAGCAGTACTTC
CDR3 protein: CASSLTGGDEQYF

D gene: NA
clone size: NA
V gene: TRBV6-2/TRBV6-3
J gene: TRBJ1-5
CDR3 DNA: TGTGCCAGCGGCCCGGAAGTCTGGCAGCCCCAGCATTTT
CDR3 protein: CASGPEVWQPQHF

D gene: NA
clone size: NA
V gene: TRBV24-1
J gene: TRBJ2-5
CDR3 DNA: TGTGCCACCAGTCGCGGGGCAGGACGGGAGACCCAGTACTTC
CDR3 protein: CATSRGAGRETQYF

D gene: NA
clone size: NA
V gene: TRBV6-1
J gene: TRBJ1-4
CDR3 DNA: TGTGCCAGCAGACCGTCAGCTAATGAAAAACTGTTTTTT
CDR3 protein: CASRPSANEKLFF

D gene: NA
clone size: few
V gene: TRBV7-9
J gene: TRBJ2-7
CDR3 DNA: TGTGCCAGCAGCTTAGGGGACATGGGCTACCACGAGCAGTACTTC
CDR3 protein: CASSLGDMGYHEQYF

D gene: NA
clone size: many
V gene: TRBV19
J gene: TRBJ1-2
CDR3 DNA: TGTGCCAGTGCGGACGGCGCCAACTATGGCTACACCTTC
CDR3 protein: CASADGANYGYTF

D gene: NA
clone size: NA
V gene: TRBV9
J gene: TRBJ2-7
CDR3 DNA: TGTGCCAGCAGCCAAGATCTGAGACAGGAGACCTACGAGCAGTACTTC
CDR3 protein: CASSQDLRQETYEQYF

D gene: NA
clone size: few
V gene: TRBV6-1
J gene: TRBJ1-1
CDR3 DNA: TGTGCCAGCAGTGAATGGGAGGGGAACACTGAAGCTTTCTTT
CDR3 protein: CASSEWEGNTEAFF

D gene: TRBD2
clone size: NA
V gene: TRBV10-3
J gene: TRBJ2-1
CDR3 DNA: TGTGCCATCAGCGGGGCTAGCGGGAGCTCCTACAATGAGCAGTTCTTC
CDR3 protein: CAISGASGSSYNEQFF

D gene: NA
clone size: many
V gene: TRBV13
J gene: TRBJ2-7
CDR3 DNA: TGTGCCAGCAGCTTACAGGGTCAAGCCTACGAGCAGTACTTC
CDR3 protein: CASSLQGQAYEQYF

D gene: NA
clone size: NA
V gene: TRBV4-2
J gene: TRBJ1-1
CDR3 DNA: TGTGCCAGCCTATTTAATAAGGGGAACACTGAAGCTTTCTTT
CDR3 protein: CASLFNKGNTEAFF

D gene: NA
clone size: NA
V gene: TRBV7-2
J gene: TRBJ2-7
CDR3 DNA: TGTGCCAGCTCACCCCTTACCTCATTTTCCGAGCAGTACTTC
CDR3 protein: CASSPLTSFSEQYF